Shown below are 5 T cell receptor beta chains from a single sample sequenced in a study of shared clonotypes between healthy human individuals. Sequencing used immunoSEQ multiplex PCR; TCRdb keeps in-frame clones, though not all of them. The sample lists millions of clones, just over 90% occurring once. The source material was naive CD4+ T cells sorted from blood. The sample's subset: CD45RA+ positively selected. Every receptor here comes from a man aged 18 to 35 in good health.

On this clone itself: The sample has other DNA sequences that encode this CDR3 too. The chain has TRBV7-9 and TRBJ1-5; D uncertain. Trimming removed 1 base at V and 4 bases at J, with 11 bases between. Germline V gene data show CDR1 as SEHNR and CDR2 as FQNEAQ (reference sequence). This CDR3 comprises 15 residues. CDR3 region: CASSLEGLGNQPQHF. The CDR3 DNA sequence: TGTGCCAGCAGCTTAGAAGGTTTGGGGAATCAGCCCCAGCATTTT.

The V and J genes are TRBV5-1 and TRBJ1-1; TRBD1 aligns across 12 bases. Germline V gene sequence: CDR1 SGHRS, CDR2 YFSETQ. The V and J ends lost 5 bases and 4 bases, in that order; junction bases with no gene match: 6. The CDR3 covers 15 residues. This CDR3 reads CASRSGTGGVTEAFF. CDR3 nucleotide sequence: TGCGCCAGCAGGTCCGGGACAGGGGGCGTCACTGAAGCTTTCTTT.

This clone appeared a single time. The chain uses TRBV19 and TRBJ1-2; D might be TRBD1 (5 bases). The CDR3 extends over 15 amino acids. Germline V gene sequence: CDR1 LNHDA, CDR2 SQIVND (reference sequence). Trimming left V 5 bases short and J 4 bases short, with 17 bases between. The CDR3 is CASSRRDGGIYGYTF. Here the CDR3 DNA reads TGTGCCAGTAGTCGGAGGGACGGGGGGATCTATGGCTACACCTTC. Full variable domain (missing parts from reference TRBV19 and TRBJ1-2): DGGITQSPKYLFRKEGQNVTLSCEQNLNHDAMYWYRQDPGQGLRLIYYSQIVNDFQKGDIAEGYSVSREKKESFPLTVTSAQKNPTAFYLCASSRRDGGIYGYTFGSGTRLTVV.

The chain joins TRBV11-3 to TRBJ2-1, with D possibly being TRBD1 (5 bases). The length of the CDR3 is 13 residues. The V end was cut by 2 bases, the J end by 6 bases, with 8 bases between. Germline CDR1 reads SGHNT; CDR2 reads YENEEA. The chain's CDR3 is CASSLMQGNEQFF. The DNA of the CDR3 is TGTGCCAGCAGCTTAATGCAGGGCAATGAGCAGTTCTTC.

The chain is built from TRBV19 and TRBJ2-7, with 7 bases that match TRBD2. Germline CDR1 is LNHDA and CDR2 is SQIVND (reference sequence). This CDR3 contains 13 residues. J gave up 0 bases and V 10 bases, and 6 bases lay outside the gene matches. The CDR3 loop is CATPREDSYEQYF. DNA for the CDR3: TGTGCCACCCCCCGGGAGGACTCCTACGAGCAGTACTTC.